The 24 T cell receptor beta chains in this list originate from one sample, sequenced in a study of early T cells in non-severe SARS-CoV-2 infection (dated by TCRdb to the early 2020s). Library prep was done by 5' RACE. The instrument was a NextSeq 500. Using fastp trimming at Q25 and MiXCR clonotype assembly, TCRdb reanalyzed the public sequencing data and kept in-frame beta chains. Duplicate CDR3 protein sequences are folded into a single record with the most common DNA and genes. The sample includes more than 70,000 distinct CDR3 sequences, with approximately 11% observed a single time. Clones ranked in the top ten supply around 12% of the sample. The sample in question was whole blood, obtained at baseline. The receptors originated from an adult who was a healthcare worker with PCR-confirmed SARS-CoV-2 infection or an uninfected control (not recorded which).

This clonotype was seen many times. The rearrangement links TRBV12-3 or TRBV12-4 to TRBJ1-3; no clear D gene. The V end lost 5 bases, the J end lost 0 bases, and 8 bases lay between the germline ends. CDR3 length equals 14 residues. CDR3 sequence: CASSRLLSGNTIYF. The CDR3 region has the DNA TGTGCCAGCAGTCGGCTCCTCTCTGGAAACACCATATATTTT.

The gene calls are TRBV9 and TRBJ2-1, with 7 nucleotides matching TRBD1. Germline assignment: CDR1 SGDLS and CDR2 YYNGEE. The V and J ends lost 4 bases and 8 bases, in that order; junction bases with no gene match: 9. This CDR3 region has 14 residues. The DNA for the CDR3 is TGTGCCAGCAGCCCCCCGACAGGGCGCCATGAGCAGTTCTTC. Translated: CASSPPTGRHEQFF.

This clonotype appeared many times. The chain uses TRBV3-1 and TRBJ2-3; D tentatively fits TRBD1 or TRBD2 (5 bases each). This CDR3 comprises 14 residues. CDR1 and CDR2 from the germline V gene are LGHDT and YNNKEL (reference sequence). With 3 bases removed from V and 6 bases from J, the gap between germline ends came to 13 bases. The DNA for the CDR3 is TGTGCCAGCAGCCACCCCGGGGCCCTGGATACGCAGTATTTT. Its translation: CASSHPGALDTQYF.

This clonotype was counted a few times. V usage is TRBV7-2 and J usage is TRBJ2-3, with D possibly TRBD1 on 5 matching bases. Germline lookup yields CDR1 SGHTA and CDR2 FQGNSA. V dropped 5 bases and J dropped 1 base, with 7 bases sitting between them. The CDR3 is made up of 13 amino acids. This chain's CDR3 is CASSLTGTDTQYF. The CDR3 coding sequence is TGTGCCAGCAGCCTGACAGGCACAGATACGCAGTATTTT.

This clonotype was seen a few times. The chain couples TRBV29-1 to TRBJ2-1, with 7 bases identical to TRBD1. J was trimmed by 7 bases and V by 7 bases; bases with no gene match: 16. CDR3 size: 15 residues. Germline V gives CDR1 SQVTM, CDR2 ANQGSEA. This chain's CDR3 is CSAQQGTRFKNEQFF. Here the CDR3 DNA reads TGCAGCGCCCAACAGGGGACGAGGTTTAAGAATGAGCAGTTCTTC.

This clonotype was detected many times. The chain uses TRBV11-2 and TRBJ1-1, with D unclear. The V and J ends lost 4 bases and 2 bases respectively, with 5 bases between them. The CDR3 is 12 residues long. Per germline, CDR1 SGHAT and CDR2 FQNNGV. CDR3 residues: CASSWANTEAFF. CDR3 bases: TGTGCCAGCAGCTGGGCCAACACTGAAGCTTTCTTT.

The V gene is TRBV2, the J gene TRBJ2-3, with D possibly being TRBD2 (5 bases). This CDR3 is 15 amino acids long. Trimming left V 6 bases short and J 0 bases short, with 13 bases between. From germline, CDR1 is SNHLY and CDR2 FYNNEI. The CDR3 protein is CASSTPGRSTDTQYF. DNA of the CDR3: TGTGCCAGCAGCACCCCGGGAAGAAGCACAGATACGCAGTATTTT.

V and J are TRBV6-1 and TRBJ2-1; the match to TRBD1 covers 9 bases. Germline V lookup: CDR1 MNHNS, CDR2 SASEGT. The CDR3 runs to 15 residues. Germline trimming cut 7 bases from V and 7 bases from J; bases unmatched to any gene: 11. The CDR3 loop is CASTGPWTGVNEQFF. The CDR3 nucleotides read TGTGCCAGCACCGGGCCCTGGACAGGGGTTAATGAGCAGTTCTTC.

This clonotype was seen more than once but under ten times. This chain uses TRBV29-1 with TRBJ2-5; D is uncertain. Trimming pared 3 bases from V and 4 bases from J, leaving 9 bases between. Germline V gene data show CDR1 as SQVTM and CDR2 as ANQGSEA. The CDR3 extends over 12 amino acids. CDR3 sequence reads: CSVDMGRETQYF. CDR3 DNA sequence: TGCAGCGTTGATATGGGAAGAGAGACCCAGTACTTC.

The rearrangement links TRBV12-3 or TRBV12-4 to TRBJ2-2; 7 bases map to TRBD1. CDR3 size: 15 residues. With 5 bases clipped from V and 6 bases from J, the junction kept 9 bases outside the gene matches. The DNA of the CDR3 is TGTGCCAGCAGTACGACCCGGACAGGTCCCGGGGAGCTGTTTTTT. Its protein is CASSTTRTGPGELFF.

The table lists this clonotype with many counts. CDR3 protein: CASSLTGSDIQYF. The DNA for the CDR3 is TGTGCCAGCAGCCTGACAGGGTCTGACATTCAGTACTTC. The chain recombines TRBV4-2 with TRBJ2-4; 7 bases are shared with TRBD1. In germline, CDR1 is LGHNA, CDR2 YNFKEQ. After removal of 4 bases from V and 8 bases from J, the junction contained 5 bases not matched to a gene. This CDR3 has 13 amino acids.

CDR3 bases: TGTGCCAGCAGCTACCCGGACAGGGGAGCCACTGAAGCTTTCTTT. Translation gives CASSYPDRGATEAFF. The rearrangement joins TRBV5-6 to TRBJ1-1; 9 nucleotides line up with TRBD1. Trimming at V came to 3 bases and at J to 4 bases, leaving 7 bases not matched to a gene. Germline V gene data show CDR1 as SGHDT and CDR2 as YYEEEE. The CDR3 consists of 15 residues.

This clonotype was counted between two and nine times. This CDR3 is CASSLSLAKNIQYF. CDR3 sequence (DNA): TGTGCCAGCAGCTTAAGTCTAGCCAAAAACATTCAGTACTTC. The chain recombines TRBV28 with TRBJ2-4; D gene ambiguous. The CDR3 is made up of 14 amino acids. V lost 6 bases, J lost 0 bases, and 9 bases lay in between. Germline V gives CDR1 MDHEN, CDR2 SYDVKM. Combining the CDR3 with reference TRBV28 and TRBJ2-4 gives the whole variable domain DVKVTQSSRYLVKRTGEKVFLECVQDMDHENMFWYRQDPGLGLRLIYFSYDVKMKEKGDIPEGYSVSREKKERFSLILESASTNQTSMYLCASSLSLAKNIQYFGAGTRLSVL.

This clonotype was counted at least ten times. The V gene is TRBV7-2, the J gene TRBJ1-1, with 9 positions matching TRBD1. V was clipped by 8 bases and J by 7 bases; unmatched bases: 5. CDR3 size: 12 residues. The germline CDR1 and CDR2 sequences are SGHTA and FQGNSA. The chain's CDR3 is CASGQGISEAFF. Written as DNA, the CDR3 is TGTGCCAGCGGACAGGGGATAAGTGAAGCTTTCTTT.

The chain joins TRBV29-1 to TRBJ1-2; D ambiguous. From germline, CDR1 is SQVTM and CDR2 ANQGSEA. The V gene lost 4 bases and the J gene lost 1 base, with 7 bases spanning the gap. This CDR3 region has 12 residues. The CDR3 region has the DNA TGCAGCGTTGCACCCGGTAACTATGGCTACACCTTC. Its translation: CSVAPGNYGYTF. Full variable domain (remainder filled in from reference TRBV29-1 and TRBJ1-2): SAVISQKPSRDICQRGTSLTIQCQVDSQVTMMFWYRQQPGQSLTLIATANQGSEATYESGFVIDKFPISRPNLTFSTLTVSNMSPEDSSIYLCSVAPGNYGYTFGSGTRLTVV.

V and J are TRBV12-3 or TRBV12-4 and TRBJ2-1, with 10 bases fitting TRBD2. Trimming cost V 5 bases and J 4 bases; bases outside gene matches: 5. The CDR3 totals 15 residues. CDR3 sequence: CASSTTSGEYNEQFF. As DNA, the CDR3 is TGTGCCAGCAGTACCACTAGCGGGGAATACAATGAGCAGTTCTTC.

This sequence joins TRBV12-3 or TRBV12-4 and TRBJ2-5; the D call may be TRBD1 or TRBD2 (5 bases each). The CDR3 has 12 residues. Trimming took off 6 bases at V and 6 bases at J, with 11 bases between the two ends. This CDR3 reads CASSTGTQTQYF. The CDR3 bases are TGTGCCAGCAGCACCGGGACGCAGACCCAGTACTTC.

This clonotype showed up many times. The CDR3: CASSPDRQGGTEAFF. The CDR3 region has the DNA TGTGCCAGCAGCCCCGACCGACAGGGCGGGACTGAAGCTTTCTTT. The rearrangement joins TRBV7-9 to TRBJ1-1; 7 bases are shared with TRBD1. Germline assignment: CDR1 SEHNR and CDR2 FQNEAQ (reference sequence). V shed 5 bases and J 5 bases; nucleotides not matched to a gene: 11. The CDR3 consists of 15 residues.

The DNA for the CDR3 is TGTGCCAGCAGCCAAGATCAGGGGCAGAATTCACCCCTCCACTTT. This gives the protein CASSQDQGQNSPLHF. The rearrangement joins TRBV3-1 to TRBJ1-6; weak D call: TRBD1 (6 bases). Deletions cut 0 bases from V and 7 bases from J, with 10 bases between. CDR3 length: 15 amino acids. Germline-derived CDR1 and CDR2 are LGHDT and YNNKEL (reference sequence). The complete variable domain, with remaining parts taken from reference TRBV3-1 and TRBJ1-6, reads DTAVSQTPKYLVTQMGNDKSIKCEQNLGHDTMYWYKQDSKKFLKIMFSYNNKELIINETVPNRFSPKSPDKAHLNLHINSLELGDSAVYFCASSQDQGQNSPLHFGNGTRLTVT.

This clonotype appeared many times. The chain has TRBV2 and TRBJ1-6; D not certain. V was cut by 5 bases and J by 3 bases, with 5 bases left in between. The CDR3 spans 13 residues. Germline V gene data show CDR1 as SNHLY and CDR2 as FYNNEI. The CDR3 protein is CASSRDYNSPLHF. CDR3 DNA: TGTGCCAGCAGTCGGGACTATAATTCACCCCTCCACTTT.

The J gene is TRBJ2-1, the V gene TRBV10-2, with D perhaps being TRBD1 or TRBD2 (5 bases each). Germline V CDR1 and CDR2: WSHSY, SAAADI. V was pared by 4 bases and J by 8 bases, with 12 bases between. The CDR3 totals 13 residues. The CDR3 bases are TGCGCCAGCAGTGGGGACCGGCACCATGAGCAGTTCTTC. As protein: CASSGDRHHEQFF.

This clonotype has a handful of counts. The chain joins TRBV10-2 to TRBJ1-2, with TRBD1 as a possible D gene (6 bases). Per germline, CDR1 WSHSY and CDR2 SAAADI. The V end lost 5 bases, the J end lost 8 bases, and 9 bases lay between the germline ends. This CDR3 has 11 residues. The CDR3 region has the DNA TGCGCCAGCAGTACAGGGTACGGCTACACCTTC. Translated, it gives CASSTGYGYTF.

This clonotype turned up a few times. V usage is TRBV7-9 and J usage is TRBJ2-3; 7 positions agree with TRBD2. The CDR3 consists of 13 residues. Germline V lookup: CDR1 SEHNR, CDR2 FQNEAQ (reference sequence). The ends lost 7 bases at V and 7 bases at J; junction bases unmatched: 8. The CDR3 is CASTKRDPHTQYF. In DNA form, the CDR3 reads TGTGCCAGCACCAAGCGGGACCCACATACGCAGTATTTT.

The rearrangement links TRBV28 to TRBJ2-1; D gene unclear. Germline V gene lookup returns CDR1 MDHEN and CDR2 SYDVKM. Trimming shortened V by 6 bases and J by 3 bases, and 12 bases separated the two germline ends. The CDR3 covers 14 residues. This chain's CDR3 is CASSSNRYYNEQFF. CDR3 DNA sequence: TGTGCCAGCAGCTCAAACCGTTACTACAATGAGCAGTTCTTC.